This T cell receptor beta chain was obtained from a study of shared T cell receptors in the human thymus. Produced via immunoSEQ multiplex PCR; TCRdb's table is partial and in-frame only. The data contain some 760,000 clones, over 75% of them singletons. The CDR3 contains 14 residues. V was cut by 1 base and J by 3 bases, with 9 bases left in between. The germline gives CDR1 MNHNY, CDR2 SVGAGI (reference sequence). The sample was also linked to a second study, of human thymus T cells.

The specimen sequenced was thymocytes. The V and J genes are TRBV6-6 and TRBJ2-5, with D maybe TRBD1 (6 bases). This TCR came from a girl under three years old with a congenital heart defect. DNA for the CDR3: TGTGCCAGCAGTTACTTGGGGACAAAAGAGACCCAGTACTTC. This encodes CASSYLGTKETQYF.